These T cell receptor beta chains were read from a single sample in a study of CD4 T cells in relation to SARS-CoV-2 and coronaviruses. Antigen specificity for these receptors is unknown. Assay used: immunoSEQ multiplex PCR; TCRdb lists only in-frame clones, some missing. The profile shows more than 15,000 clones, around 80% of them singletons. The sequencing input was CD4+ T cells from PBMCs, cultured in vitro. The receptors here all came from a human donor in good health. Both conserved end residues are part of each CDR3. D genes are given only for firm matches. A row's size may be missing; if present it is once, few, many or a size class.

d_call clone_size j_call v_call cdr3_aa cdr3_nt
TRBD1 NA TRBJ2-7 TRBV2 CASSEPGQGYEQYF TGTGCCAGCAGTGAACCGGGACAGGGTTACGAGCAGTACTTC
NA once TRBJ2-7 TRBV4-3 CASSQGVGSYEQYF TGCGCCAGCAGCCAAGGCGTCGGCTCCTACGAGCAGTACTTC
TRBD2 NA TRBJ2-5 TRBV5-1 CASSLAGLAGGQETQYF TGCGCCAGCAGCTTGGCCGGACTAGCGGGAGGGCAAGAGACCCAGTACTTC
NA NA TRBJ1-6 TRBV30 CAWRGAKRGGNSPLHF TGTGCCTGGAGAGGGGCCAAAAGGGGTGGGAATTCACCCCTCCACTTT
NA NA TRBJ2-7 TRBV6-2/TRBV6-3 CASSYSTSSAYEQYF TGTGCCAGCAGTTACTCGACTAGTAGCGCCTACGAGCAGTACTTC
NA NA TRBJ1-5 TRBV7-2 CASSLSGQISNQPQHF TGTGCCAGCAGCTTATCAGGACAGATTAGCAATCAGCCCCAGCATTTT
NA NA TRBJ1-2 TRBV6-6 CASSYGIQGNYGYTF TGTGCCAGCAGTTACGGCATCCAGGGAAACTATGGCTACACCTTC
TRBD2 few TRBJ2-1 TRBV29-1 CSVGTSGVGEQFF TGCAGCGTTGGGACTAGCGGGGTGGGTGAGCAGTTCTTC
NA few TRBJ2-3 TRBV4-1 CASSQASASTDTQYF TGCGCCAGCAGCCAAGCTAGCGCGAGCACAGATACGCAGTATTTT
NA NA TRBJ2-4 TRBV2 CASSIRTEQYF TGTGCCAGCAGTATCCGGACAGAACAGTACTTC
NA NA TRBJ1-4 TRBV19 CASSIKRGSNEKLFF TGTGCCAGTAGTATCAAAAGGGGATCTAATGAAAAACTGTTTTTT
TRBD1 NA TRBJ1-6 TRBV29-1 CSVNQGAGSPLHF TGCAGCGTGAATCAGGGGGCGGGTTCACCCCTCCACTTT
TRBD1 NA TRBJ1-1 TRBV3-1/TRBV3-2 CASSPADGQGPPEAFF TGTGCCAGCAGCCCGGCTGATGGACAGGGACCCCCTGAAGCTTTCTTT
NA NA TRBJ2-1 TRBV5-6 CASSAIPTRNYNEQFF TGTGCCAGCAGCGCGATACCGACTAGAAATTACAATGAGCAGTTCTTC
NA NA TRBJ2-4 TRBV7-9 CASSLGQRNIQYF TGTGCCAGCAGCTTGGGACAAAGAAACATTCAGTACTTC
NA NA TRBJ2-3 TRBV18 CASSPPSVDTQYF TGTGCCAGCTCACCACCTAGCGTTGATACGCAGTATTTT
NA NA TRBJ2-3 TRBV28 CASSSPSAGVLNTQYF TGTGCCAGCAGTTCTCCCTCGGCAGGGGTGTTGAATACGCAGTATTTT
NA NA TRBJ2-2 TRBV5-3 CARIRGQNTGELFF TGTGCCAGAATCCGCGGACAGAACACCGGGGAGCTGTTTTTT
NA few TRBJ1-2 TRBV11-2 CASSLYQDNYGYTF TGTGCCAGCAGCTTATATCAGGACAACTATGGCTACACCTTC
TRBD2 NA TRBJ2-1 TRBV6-5 CASIGLAGGGQFF TGTGCCAGCATCGGACTAGCGGGGGGCGGGCAGTTCTTC
TRBD2 once TRBJ2-3 TRBV19 CASGPGLAGSTDTQYF TGTGCCAGTGGCCCCGGACTAGCGGGAAGCACAGATACGCAGTATTTT
NA NA TRBJ1-4 TRBV28 CASFPSHLGGEKLFF TGTGCCAGCTTCCCCTCACACCTCGGAGGTGAAAAACTGTTTTTT
NA NA TRBJ2-1 TRBV3-1/TRBV3-2 CASSQEGGRGSYNEQFF TGTGCCAGCAGCCAAGAAGGGGGGAGGGGCTCCTACAATGAGCAGTTCTTC
NA few TRBJ1-2 TRBV25-1 CASSEGFPSGYTF TGTGCCAGCAGTGAGGGATTCCCGTCGGGCTACACCTTC
TRBD1 NA TRBJ1-2 TRBV27 CASSRFAIRTGGDSGYTF TGTGCCAGCAGCCGATTTGCAATTCGGACAGGGGGCGATTCAGGCTACACCTTC
NA NA TRBJ1-1 TRBV18 CASSQKVNTEAFF TGTGCCAGCTCTCAGAAGGTGAACACTGAAGCTTTCTTT
NA NA TRBJ2-3 TRBV5-4 CASSLAGGGGSDTQYF TGTGCCAGCAGCTTGGCCGGGGGAGGGGGCTCAGATACGCAGTATTTT
NA NA TRBJ2-7 TRBV27 CASSPSSLYEQYF TGTGCCAGCAGTCCGTCGTCCCTCTACGAGCAGTACTTC
NA NA TRBJ1-1 TRBV6-5 CASSLTSGTSEAFF TGTGCCAGCAGCCTCACCTCAGGGACGTCTGAAGCTTTCTTT
NA NA TRBJ2-3 TRBV6-6 CASSYGYFSTDTQYF TGTGCCAGCAGTTACGGCTACTTTTCCACAGATACGCAGTATTTT
NA NA TRBJ2-1 TRBV5-8 CASSLGTGSPDEQFF TGTGCCAGCAGCTTGGGAACAGGGAGTCCCGATGAGCAGTTCTTC
NA NA TRBJ1-2 TRBV7-9 CASSLTGYGYTF TGTGCCAGCAGCTTAACGGGATATGGCTACACCTTC
TRBD2 NA TRBJ2-7 TRBV6-5 CASSYSIFAGGYEQYF TGTGCCAGCAGTTACTCGATTTTTGCGGGGGGCTACGAGCAGTACTTC
TRBD2 NA TRBJ2-3 TRBV7-3 CASSQGLAGGIDTQYF TGTGCCAGCAGTCAAGGACTAGCGGGAGGGATAGATACGCAGTATTTT
TRBD1 NA TRBJ2-1 TRBV7-7 CASSRGLASDNEQFF TGTGCTAGCAGTAGGGGGCTAGCAAGCGACAATGAGCAGTTCTTC
NA NA TRBJ2-2 TRBV7-9 CASSARLATGELFF TGTGCCAGCAGCGCCCGGCTCGCAACCGGGGAGCTGTTTTTT
NA NA TRBJ2-7 TRBV3-1/TRBV3-2 CASSLQGSYEQYF TGTGCCAGCAGCTTACAGGGTTCCTACGAGCAGTACTTC
NA NA TRBJ2-7 TRBV3-1/TRBV3-2 CASSQASFSYEQYF TGTGCCAGCAGCCAAGCAAGCTTCTCGTACGAGCAGTACTTC
TRBD1 NA TRBJ2-2 TRBV19 CATSDRGLNTGELFF TGTGCCACTTCGGACAGGGGGCTTAACACCGGGGAGCTGTTTTTT
NA NA TRBJ1-2 TRBV28 CALGGGIGYTF TGTGCGCTAGGGGGGGGCATTGGCTACACCTTC
NA once TRBJ1-5 TRBV18 CASSRRQGENQPQHF TGTGCCAGCTCCCGGAGGCAGGGTGAGAATCAGCCCCAGCATTTT
NA few TRBJ2-6 TRBV4-1 CASSQVSGLEVGANVLTF TGCGCCAGCAGCCAAGTTTCCGGCCTGGAAGTTGGGGCCAACGTCCTGACTTTC
TRBD2 once TRBJ2-3 TRBV9 CASSLRAGARTDTQYF TGTGCCAGCAGCTTACGGGCGGGAGCCCGCACAGATACGCAGTATTTT
NA few TRBJ2-3 TRBV25-1 CASSEFEGADTQYF TGTGCCAGCAGTGAATTTGAGGGGGCAGATACGCAGTATTTT
NA NA TRBJ1-6 TRBV6-2/TRBV6-3 CASSSPPGRANSPLHF TGTGCCAGCAGTTCTCCTCCGGGACGGGCGAATTCACCCCTCCACTTT